The rows below give T cell receptor beta chains drawn from one sample of a study of yellow fever vaccine responses in identical twins. TCRdb passed the RT-PCR reads through MiXCR, listing each CDR3 protein once. This sample has roughly 5,400 distinct CDR3 sequences, with roughly 89% found just once. The sample consisted of T cells from blood (PBMCs), unsorted or a sorted subset (not recorded which), taken before or after yellow fever vaccination (not recorded which). These receptors originate from a woman in her late teens or twenties who received the yellow fever vaccine. CDR3s include the opening cysteine and the closing phenylalanine or tryptophan.

TRBV15,CATSSKTGDLNTGELFF
TRBV2,CASSLPGLAGNYNEQFF
TRBV28,CASSLVPRLPYGYTF
TRBV18,CASSEGQASYEQYF
TRBV29-1,CSVDPSTDTQYF
TRBV6-1,CASSRPKNIQYF
TRBV19,CASSAWGLSNQPQHF
TRBV6-1,CASRSPNPNYEQYF
TRBV20-1,CSARSRDPKNIQYF
TRBV5-1,CASSLAGSRLNEQFF
TRBV5-1,CASSFRVSSYEQYF
TRBV30,CAWEGTANSPLHF
TRBV11-1,CASSLSGGDQPQHF
TRBV11-1,CASSFGPDQETQYF
TRBV4-2,CASSQDSSLSYNGQFF
TRBV6-1,CASSKQGGVFGYTF
TRBV5-1,CASSLGGAGEQYF
TRBV5-1,CASSLIGTGEDTF
TRBV27,CASSSLTENTEAFF
TRBV13,CASSFGRINSPLHF
TRBV23-1,CARPTSGRPPYNEQFF
TRBV13,CASSLGTGAANSPLHF
TRBV25-1,CASSERRLGIEETQYF
TRBV25-1,CASSNLVTGVGYTF
TRBV7-9,CASSSKNNEQFF
TRBV19,CASSNPRDRGREQYF
TRBV12-3/TRBV12-4,CASSFGAGANSPLHF
TRBV11-1,CASSLAGFKETQYF
TRBV11-1,CASSLSGTTYEQYF
TRBV6-4,CASSRTSGGTDTQYF
TRBV5-1,CASSLGPGDSPLHF
TRBV5-1,CASSLTGDGTDTQYF
TRBV2,CASSPPTGRWNQPQHF
TRBV7-1,CASSSDLIVLGYEQYF
TRBV27,CASSLSAAGTYEQYF
TRBV7-3,CASSPPLGNEQFF
TRBV10-3,CAISGQGITTEAFF
TRBV27,CASSLRDRYEQYF
TRBV2,CAREGAGADTQYF
TRBV2,CASNGADTQYF
TRBV28,CASSPAGKNYGYTF
TRBV12-3/TRBV12-4,CASRQGTDGNQPQHF
TRBV28,CASSPSLLSQYF
TRBV11-2,CASSLFPRGTSQNTGELFF
TRBV11-2,CASSQTVRREQYF
TRBV10-2,CASSALGGDEETQYF
TRBV18,CASSPLINTEAFF